This entry concerns a single T cell receptor (beta chain). Its antigen remains unknown. PCR involved 60 Vbeta and 13 Jbeta primers. Using immunoSEQ multiplex PCR, the repertoire was profiled, and TCRdb retains in-frame clones only, with some absent. The sample has about 110,000 clones; about 74% are singletons. Trimming took off 0 bases at V and 3 bases at J, with 13 bases between the two ends. The CDR3 has 16 amino acids. CDR1 is SGDLS, CDR2 YYNGEE, per germline. This record comes from a study of cytomegalovirus exposure and HLA in healthy donors. Healthy individuals who donated bone marrow served as the donors. Donors showed nominal health when sampled, although they likely had unrecorded immune exposures. Regarding the study as a whole: Further analysis was carried out later, and it showed several of the most significant clusters appearing linked to common viral pathogens. The study flagged some 180 TCR beta chains as cytomegalovirus-associated.

The sequenced sample was PBMCs. The sequence was collected from a man under 40 in good health and CMV-seropositive. The chain carries TRBV9 and TRBJ2-1, with a possible D match to TRBD1 (5 bases). In nucleotides, the CDR3 is TGTGCCAGCAGCGTAGCTGGTCAGGGCCTCTACAATGAGCAGTTCTTC. Its protein product is CASSVAGQGLYNEQFF.